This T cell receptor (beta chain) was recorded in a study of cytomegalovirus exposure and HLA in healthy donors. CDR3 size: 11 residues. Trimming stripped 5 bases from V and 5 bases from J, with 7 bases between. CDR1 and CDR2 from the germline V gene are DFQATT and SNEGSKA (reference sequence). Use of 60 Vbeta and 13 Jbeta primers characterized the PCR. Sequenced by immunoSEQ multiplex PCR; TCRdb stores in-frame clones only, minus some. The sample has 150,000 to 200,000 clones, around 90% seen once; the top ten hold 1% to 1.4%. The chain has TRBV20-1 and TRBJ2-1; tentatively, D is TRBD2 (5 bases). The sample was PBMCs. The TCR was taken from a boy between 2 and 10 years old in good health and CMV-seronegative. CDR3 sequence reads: CSAQEDNEQFF. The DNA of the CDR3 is TGCAGTGCTCAGGAGGACAATGAGCAGTTCTTC.